Here is one TCR beta chain with its context. Antigen: not known. This specimen comes from a study of T cell responses to AZD1222 COVID-19 vaccine. Findings of the study overall: A reported finding is that nearly half of spike-specific TCRs target unmutated variant regions.

Profiled with immunoSEQ multiplex PCR; TCRdb holds only in-frame clones, not every one. The sample lists about 120,000 clones, approximately 90% occurring once. V shed 4 bases and J 3 bases; nucleotides not matched to a gene: 13. Germline V gene lookup returns CDR1 MNHEY and CDR2 SVGEGT. The CDR3 has 17 residues. The rearrangement uses TRBV6-2 or TRBV6-3 and TRBJ2-7; TRBD2 aligns across 9 bases. The TCR originated in an adult who received the AZD1222 COVID-19 vaccine. The specimen was peripheral blood, collected 28 days after the second AZD1222 dose. DNA of the CDR3: TGTGCCAGCAGTTCCTTCCTCCGGGTAGCGGGGGTCTACGAGCAGTACTTC. The encoded protein is CASSSFLRVAGVYEQYF.